Listed below are T cell receptor beta chains from one sample, sequenced in a study of beta chain features in type 1 diabetes. Using immunoSEQ multiplex PCR, the repertoire was profiled, and TCRdb retains in-frame clones only, with some absent. The sample lists some 300,000 clones; roughly 8% were seen once. The sample taken for sequencing was central memory CD4+ T cells from blood. These receptor sequences come from a woman under 30 in good health. The CDR3 runs from the conserved cysteine through the conserved F or W. The D gene is left open where the match is weak. The size entry is marked missing in some rows and otherwise reads once, few, many or a size class.

D gene	V gene	J gene	clone size	CDR3 DNA	CDR3 protein
TRBD2	TRBV7-2	TRBJ2-1	many	TGTGCCAGCAGCTTCGGTAGCGGGGGGCCCGGGGAGCAGTTCTTC	CASSFGSGGPGEQFF
.	TRBV2	TRBJ2-1	few	TGTGCCAGCAGAACTCTTAGCTCCTACAATGAGCAGTTCTTC	CASRTLSSYNEQFF
.	TRBV7-2	TRBJ2-1	few	TGTGCCAGCAGCTTAGGGGCAGGGGCCTTCATAAATGAGCAGTTCTTC	CASSLGAGAFINEQFF
TRBD2	TRBV7-3	TRBJ2-1	few	TGTGCCAGCAGCCCGACTAGCGGGGGATACAATGAGCAGTTCTTC	CASSPTSGGYNEQFF
.	TRBV7-9	TRBJ2-1	few	TGTGCCAGCAGCCATCTGGGGGTCGATTACAATGAGCAGTTCTTC	CASSHLGVDYNEQFF
TRBD1	TRBV5-1	TRBJ1-4	few	TGCGCCAGCAGCGAGGGACAGTCGGGTGAAAAACTGTTTTTT	CASSEGQSGEKLFF
.	TRBV14	TRBJ2-1	few	TGTGCCAGCAGCCTGATCCTCTCCTACAATGAGCAGTTCTTC	CASSLILSYNEQFF
TRBD1	TRBV5-6	TRBJ1-6	few	TGTGCCAGCAGCCCTGGGACAGGGACTAATTCACCCCTCCACTTT	CASSPGTGTNSPLHF
TRBD2	TRBV10-3	TRBJ2-5	.	TGTGCCATCAGTTCTAGCGGGGGGCCCAACCAAGAGACCCAGTACTTC	CAISSSGGPNQETQYF
TRBD2	TRBV18	TRBJ2-1	few	TGTGCCAGCTCACCCAACCTCGGACTAGCGGGGGAGCAGTTCTTC	CASSPNLGLAGEQFF
TRBD2	TRBV2	TRBJ2-1	many	TGTGCCAGCCGAAGGCTACTAGCGGGGGCCAACAATGAGCAGTTCTTC	CASRRLLAGANNEQFF
TRBD1	TRBV30	TRBJ1-3	few	TGTGCCACCCCGGGACAGGGGCAGACCATATATTTT	CATPGQGQTIYF
.	TRBV4-3	TRBJ2-3	few	TGCGCCAGCAGCCAAGACAGCACAGATACGCAGTATTTT	CASSQDSTDTQYF
.	TRBV7-2	TRBJ2-4	.	TGTGCCAGCAGCCCCGGGCCCAAAAACATTCAGTACTTC	CASSPGPKNIQYF
TRBD1	TRBV18	TRBJ1-2	.	TGTGCCAGCTCACCTGATACCCGACAGGGATCGGGGGGCTACACCTTC	CASSPDTRQGSGGYTF
TRBD2	TRBV7-6	TRBJ2-1	few	TGTGCCAGCAGCGGGGGACTAGCGACGTCCTACAATGAGCAGTTCTTC	CASSGGLATSYNEQFF
TRBD1	TRBV9	TRBJ1-1	few	TGTGCCAGCAGCACCGGACAGGACCCGAACACTGAAGCTTTCTTT	CASSTGQDPNTEAFF
TRBD1	TRBV5-1	TRBJ2-1	few	TGCGCCAGCAGCTCCCAGGGGGCTACCTACAATGAGCAGTTCTTC	CASSSQGATYNEQFF
.	TRBV18	TRBJ1-2	.	TGTGCCAGCTCACCCGGTAGTCACTATGGCTACACCTTC	CASSPGSHYGYTF
.	TRBV28	TRBJ1-1	few	TGTGCCAGCACCCTCCGTGGCGCGGTAGCGTTGGTATCCACTGAAGCTTTCTTT	CASTLRGAVALVSTEAFF
.	TRBV6-5	TRBJ1-2	few	TGTGCCAGCAGTTATCATGAGGGTACGGGCTACACCTTC	CASSYHEGTGYTF